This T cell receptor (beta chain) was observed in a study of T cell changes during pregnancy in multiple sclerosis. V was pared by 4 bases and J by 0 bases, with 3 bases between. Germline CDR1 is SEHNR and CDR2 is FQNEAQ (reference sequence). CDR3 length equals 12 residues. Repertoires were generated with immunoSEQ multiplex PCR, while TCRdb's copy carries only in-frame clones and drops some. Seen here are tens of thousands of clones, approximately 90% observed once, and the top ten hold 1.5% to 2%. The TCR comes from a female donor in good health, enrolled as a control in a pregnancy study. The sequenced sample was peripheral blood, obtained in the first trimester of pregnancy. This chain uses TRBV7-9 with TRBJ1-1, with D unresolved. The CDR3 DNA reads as TGTGCCAGCAGCTCAATGAACACTGAAGCTTTCTTT. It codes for CASSSMNTEAFF.